This entry is about one T cell receptor (beta chain). Its antigen is unidentified. The data derive from a study of chemoradiotherapy in HPV16-positive cancers. In the study overall: Candidate HPV-specific T-cell clones and common TCR motifs came from functional assays in two HPV16-positive patients. Study observations and caveats: Functional assays defining HPV-specific T cells used only a couple of HPV16-positive patients. In HPV16-positive patients, HPV-responsive T-cell expansion tracked better recurrence-free survival. Non-HPV-specific T cells did not expand in tumors during treatment, whereas candidate HPV-specific clones and E7-related motifs did.

Using immunoSEQ multiplex PCR, the repertoire was profiled, and TCRdb retains in-frame clones only, with some absent. The sample holds some 19,000 clones, more than 75% seen once. Losses at the gene ends were 9 bases for V and 3 bases for J; bases not matched to a gene: 9. There are 13 residues in the CDR3. Germline-derived CDR1 and CDR2 are SGHNT and YYREEE (reference sequence). This clonotype was sampled from a human donor with HPV-associated anogenital cancer. The source was blood, collected from a patient who underwent chemoradiotherapy. The rearrangement joins TRBV5-4 to TRBJ2-7; 7 bases map to TRBD1. CDR3 DNA sequence: TGTGCCACCTCACAGGGGCTAGGCTACGAGCAGTACTTC. This gives the protein CATSQGLGYEQYF.